This entry lists 8 T cell receptor beta chains sequenced from one sample in a study of T-cell reconstitution after alpha-beta-depleted transplantation in children listed by TCRdb under 2016. The intended sense of this specimen's treatment or condition label: allogeneic hematopoietic cell transplantation with graft depleted of TCRalphabeta T cells and CD19 B cells. Receptor amplification or capture employed PCR. The instrument given in TCRdb is Illumina HiSeq 2500. Molecular barcoding was employed in the preparation of TCR libraries, with unique molecular identifiers being used to normalize TCRbeta repertoire quantification. TCRdb reprocessed the public reads (quality trimming at Q25 with fastp, clone calling with MiXCR) and kept in-frame beta chains. Each entry merges the rows of one CDR3 protein and shows their most common DNA and genes. The table for this sample lists approximately 650,000 distinct CDR3 sequences; about an eighth of them were counted only once. The ten most abundant clones make up about 0.77% of the sample.

The sequencing used PBMCs, collected before TCRalphabeta/CD19-depleted stem cell transplant. Source of these receptors: a girl aged 2 to 9 with congenital amegakaryocytic thrombocytopenia, due to receive a stem cell transplant.

This clonotype occurred a few times. The chain couples TRBV5-1 to TRBJ2-5; D possibly uses TRBD1 or TRBD2 (5 bases each). Trimming left V 1 base short and J 2 bases short, with 9 bases between. This CDR3 spans 14 amino acids. Germline CDR1 is SGHRS and CDR2 is YFSETQ. Here the CDR3 DNA reads TGCGCCAGCAGCTTGAGCTGGGGGCAAGAGACCCAGTACTTC. Its protein is CASSLSWGQETQYF.

In its sample, this clonotype was seen many times. CDR3 coding DNA: TGCAGCGTTGAAATCAGTAGGATGGGCGAGCAGTACTTC. Its protein is CSVEISRMGEQYF. V and J are TRBV29-1 and TRBJ2-7; the D is unclear. CDR1 is SQVTM and CDR2 is ANQGSEA in the germline V gene. V lost 2 bases and J lost 6, with 14 bases in between. This CDR3 contains 13 residues.

The J gene is TRBJ2-2, the V gene TRBV11-2; D unresolved. V was cut by 5 bases and J by 1 base, with 11 bases left in between. Germline CDR1 is SGHAT and CDR2 is FQNNGV. This CDR3 contains 15 residues. Here the CDR3 reads CASSPPTLNTGELFF. DNA of the CDR3: TGTGCCAGCAGCCCCCCAACTTTGAACACCGGGGAGCTGTTTTTT.

At least ten counts were recorded for this clonotype. The chain couples TRBV7-2 to TRBJ2-5; 9 nucleotides match TRBD2. The J segment lost 5 bases and the V segment lost 3 bases, leaving 7 bases of the junction unmatched. CDR1 is SGHTA, CDR2 FQGNSA, per germline. The CDR3 contains 15 residues. CDR3 sequence: CASSFSGSIGETQYF. CDR3 bases: TGTGCCAGCAGCTTTAGCGGGAGCATTGGGGAGACCCAGTACTTC.

As concerns this clonotype: It may be a read error: a sequence one base away is much more abundant. CDR3 amino acids: CASSLQAPGPQETQHF. CDR3 bases: TGTGCCAGCAGCTTACAAGCCCCAGGACCACAAGAGACCCAGCACTTC. The gene calls are TRBV7-7 and TRBJ2-5; no firm D call. The length of the CDR3 is 16 residues. CDR1 and CDR2 from the germline V gene are SSHAT and FNYEAQ (reference sequence). The variable domain in full, with the rest retrieved from reference TRBV7-7 and TRBJ2-5, is GAGVSQSPRYKVTKRGQDVTLRCDPISSHATLYWYQQALGQGPEFLTYFNYEAQPDKSGLPSDRFSAERPEGSISTLTIQRTEQRDSAMYRCASSLQAPGPQETQHFGPGTRLLVL.

This chain joins TRBV5-1 and TRBJ2-7; 9 bases agree with TRBD1. This CDR3 is 14 amino acids long. V shed 4 bases and J 2 bases; nucleotides not matched to a gene: 4. Germline V lookup: CDR1 SGHRS, CDR2 YFSETQ. CDR3 nucleotide sequence: TGCGCCAGCAGCACCCGACAGGGGGCCTACGAGCAGTACTTC. This codes for CASSTRQGAYEQYF.

This clonotype came up many times. The rearrangement uses TRBV29-1 and TRBJ2-1; 7 positions match TRBD2. Per germline, CDR1 SQVTM and CDR2 ANQGSEA. V was pared by 5 bases and J by 8 bases, with 9 bases of the junction left unmatched. There are 13 residues in the CDR3. CDR3 in amino acids: CSVPRTSFHEQFF. For the CDR3, the DNA is TGCAGCGTTCCCCGGACTAGTTTCCATGAGCAGTTCTTC.

There are many counts of this clonotype. This sequence joins TRBV24-1 and TRBJ2-1; possible D gene TRBD2, 5 bases. The germline CDR1 and CDR2 sequences are KGHDR and SFDVKD. The CDR3 loop spans 17 amino acids. V was clipped by 1 base and J by 4 bases, with 16 bases between them. The CDR3 protein is CATSDFFRVPGYNEQFF. CDR3 nucleotides: TGTGCCACCAGTGATTTCTTCCGAGTCCCGGGGTACAATGAGCAGTTCTTC.